This TCR beta chain was profiled in a study of siplizumab effects on memory and regulatory T cells. Profiling relied on immunoSEQ multiplex PCR, and the TCRdb table lists in-frame clones only, not all of them. The sample includes about 62,000 clones, 79% of them seen just once. CDR3 size: 14 residues. With 2 bases removed from V and 0 bases from J, the gap between germline ends came to 7 bases. CDR1 is KGHSH and CDR2 is LQKENI in the germline V gene. Investigators obtained sequences from unstimulated naive, memory, effector memory and TEMRA subsets in three donor pairs. This sequence joins TRBV18 and TRBJ1-1, with unresolved D. The TCR originated in a human donor in good health. The sequencing sample was made of memory CD4+ T cells sorted from blood. CDR3 region: CASSPVTMNTEAFF. In nucleotides, the CDR3 is TGTGCCAGCTCACCAGTCACTATGAACACTGAAGCTTTCTTT.